The text below deals with one T cell receptor beta chain. Its antigen is still unknown. No much larger clonotype is one base removed from it; base qualities were not supplied. The sample originates from a study of blood T cell repertoires in COVID-19 (dated by TCRdb to 2019 to 2021). In the study overall: Samples covering the acute and convalescent phases of COVID-19 were provided by collaborators in the United States, Italy and Spain. The material from the prospective study consisted of cDNA or gDNA derived from T cells, B-cell-depleted T cells, or PBMCs. Deeply sampled blood TCRbeta repertoires from subjects exposed to, actively infected with, or recovered from COVID-19 were included in the dataset. The repertoires were released in a freely available public database intended as a resource for research on the immune response to SARS-CoV-2. The samples were drawn from two sources: the first 160 participants of the ongoing ImmuneRACE study, and over 950 subjects contributed by 6 global collaborators. A de-identified subject ID, COVID-19 status, age in years and sex were almost always included in the sample metadata. HLA class I and class II types, where available, came from metadata supplied by the sample provider rather than from assay-based typing. Here is what the overall study found, with its caveats: The amount of clinical and demographic metadata varied by source and participant and was provided uncurated.

The CDR3 contains 13 residues, cysteine and phenylalanine counted. Of the read, only the CDR3 DNA is kept; its 39 bases are in frame from base 1. The junction carries 11 bases between V and J, which are trimmed by 4 bases and 6 bases respectively. CDR1 and CDR2 (MNHEY, SMNVEV) derive from the germline V gene (reference sequence). The collaborating institutions used their own protocols to collect whole blood in K2EDTA tubes. For TCRbeta analysis, collaborators shipped samples as frozen whole blood, isolated PBMCs, or DNA extracted from either of those sample types. TCRbeta CDR3 regions were amplified from genomic DNA using the immunoSEQ Assay, a bias-controlled multiplex PCR. Regarding the original processing steps: Nucleated cell counts per sample were estimated from amplification of reference gene primers within the assay. To quantify the absolute abundance of each unique TCRbeta CDR3 rearrangement, sequence reads were collapsed and filtered. For each sample, productive Simpson clonality was calculated as the square root of Simpson's diversity index over productive rearrangements. TCRdb took this table from immuneACCESS and kept in-frame rearrangements with V and J called. Such tables lack part of the clones; where checked against another copy, unresolved V genes explain under half of the gap, and the rest is unexplained. V, J and clone size were drawn from that table, and D and trimming were deduced from the DNA. The table for this sample lists approximately 190,000 clones; 80% to 85% of them were counted only once. Jointly, the top ten make up about 6% of the sample.

The clonotype originates from a woman between 40 and 50 years old with acute or convalescent COVID-19. Recombination joined TRBV27 with TRBJ2-3; the D segment could be TRBD1, given 6 matching bases. The sample consisted of peripheral blood. Here is the DNA: TGTGCCAGCAGTTCACACGACAGGGATACGCAGTATTTT. This gives the protein CASSSHDRDTQYF.